This TCR beta chain was observed in a study of shared clonotypes between healthy human individuals. Study-level background: Those who served as donors were a couple of women and three men between the ages of 18 and 49. General study results and limits: Memory subsets generally showed smaller estimated richness than naive subsets did.

Trimming took 3 bases from V and 1 from J, leaving 4 bases between them. In germline, CDR1 is MNHEY, CDR2 SMNVEV (reference sequence). CDR3 size: 13 residues. Profiling relied on immunoSEQ multiplex PCR, and the TCRdb table lists in-frame clones only, not all of them. Of fewer than 1 million clones in the sample, about 96% were seen once. Concerning this clone: The antigen remains undetermined.

Terminally differentiated effector memory CD45RA+ cells were excluded by CCR7 positive selection of CD45RO-negative cells. V usage is TRBV27 and J usage is TRBJ2-1; D is undetermined. This sequence was found in a man aged 25-45 years in good health. Input material: naive CD8+ T cells sorted from blood. The CDR3 DNA follows: TGTGCCAGCAGTTTTTTGTCCTACAATGAGCAGTTCTTC. It codes for CASSFLSYNEQFF.